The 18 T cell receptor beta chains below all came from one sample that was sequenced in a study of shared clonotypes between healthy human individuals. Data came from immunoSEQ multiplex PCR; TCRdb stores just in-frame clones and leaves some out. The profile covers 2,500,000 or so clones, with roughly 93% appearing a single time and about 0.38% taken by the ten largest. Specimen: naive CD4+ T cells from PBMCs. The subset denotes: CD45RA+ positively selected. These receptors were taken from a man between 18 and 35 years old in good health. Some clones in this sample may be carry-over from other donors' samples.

CDR3 protein: CASSDDSGELFF. DNA of the CDR3: TGCGCCAGCAGTGATGACTCCGGGGAGCTGTTTTTT. The rearrangement joins TRBV10-1 to TRBJ2-2, with D unclear. V was pared by 3 bases and J by 6 bases, with 5 bases between. The CDR3 is 12 residues long. Germline loops: CDR1 WNHNN, CDR2 SYGVQD (reference sequence).

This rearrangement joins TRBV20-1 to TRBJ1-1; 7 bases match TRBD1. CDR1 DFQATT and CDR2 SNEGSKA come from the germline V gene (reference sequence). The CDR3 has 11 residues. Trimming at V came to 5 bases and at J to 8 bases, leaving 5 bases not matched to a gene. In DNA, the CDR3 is TGCAGTGCTTTAGGACAGGCCGAAGCTTTCTTT. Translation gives CSALGQAEAFF.

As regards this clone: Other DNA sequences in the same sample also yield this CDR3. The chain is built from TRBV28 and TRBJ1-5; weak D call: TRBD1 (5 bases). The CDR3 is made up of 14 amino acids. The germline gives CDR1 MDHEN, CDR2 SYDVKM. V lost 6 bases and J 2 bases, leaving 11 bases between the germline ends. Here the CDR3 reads CASSPDSRNQPQHF. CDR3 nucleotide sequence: TGTGCCAGCAGCCCCGACAGCCGCAATCAGCCCCAGCATTTT. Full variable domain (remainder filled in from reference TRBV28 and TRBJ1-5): DVKVTQSSRYLVKRTGEKVFLECVQDMDHENMFWYRQDPGLGLRLIYFSYDVKMKEKGDIPEGYSVSREKKERFSLILESASTNQTSMYLCASSPDSRNQPQHFGDGTRLSIL.

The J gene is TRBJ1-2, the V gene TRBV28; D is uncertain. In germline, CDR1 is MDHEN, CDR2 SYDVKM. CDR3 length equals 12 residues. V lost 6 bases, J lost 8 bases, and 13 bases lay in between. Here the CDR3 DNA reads TGTGCCAGCAGAGCTGGACCGACGGGCTACACCTTC. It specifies CASRAGPTGYTF.

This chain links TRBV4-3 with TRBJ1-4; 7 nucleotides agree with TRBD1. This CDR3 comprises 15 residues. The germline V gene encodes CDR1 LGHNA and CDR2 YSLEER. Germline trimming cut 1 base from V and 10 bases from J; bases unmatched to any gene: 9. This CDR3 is CASSQVHPGQLKLFF. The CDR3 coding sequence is TGCGCCAGCAGCCAAGTCCACCCGGGACAGCTAAAACTGTTTTTT.

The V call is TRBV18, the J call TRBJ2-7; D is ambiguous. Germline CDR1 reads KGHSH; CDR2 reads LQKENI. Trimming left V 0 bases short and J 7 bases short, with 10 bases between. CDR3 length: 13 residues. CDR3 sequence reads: CASSPPSVREQYF. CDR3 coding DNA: TGTGCCAGCTCACCACCTTCGGTGCGGGAGCAGTACTTC.

CDR3 region: CASRTGGARSYPTDTQYF. The CDR3 coding sequence is TGTGCCAGCAGAACCGGGGGCGCCCGGTCGTATCCGACAGATACGCAGTATTTT. The chain uses TRBV28 and TRBJ2-3; D assignment may be TRBD1 or TRBD2 (6 bases each). Germline loops: CDR1 MDHEN, CDR2 SYDVKM. The CDR3 consists of 18 residues. Trimming cost V 6 bases and J 3 bases, with 25 bases left between them.

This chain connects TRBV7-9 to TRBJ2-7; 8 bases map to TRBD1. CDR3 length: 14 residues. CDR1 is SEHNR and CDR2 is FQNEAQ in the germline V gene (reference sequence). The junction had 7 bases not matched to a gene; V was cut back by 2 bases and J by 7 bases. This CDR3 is CASSLRQGAREQYF. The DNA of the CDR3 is TGTGCCAGCAGCTTACGCCAGGGGGCGAGGGAGCAGTACTTC.

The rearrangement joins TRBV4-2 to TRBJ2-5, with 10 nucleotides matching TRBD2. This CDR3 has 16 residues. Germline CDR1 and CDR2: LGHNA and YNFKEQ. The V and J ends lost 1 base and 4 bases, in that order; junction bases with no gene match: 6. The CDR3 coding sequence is TGTGCCAGCAGCCAAGCTAGCGGGAGAATAACAGAGACCCAGTACTTC. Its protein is CASSQASGRITETQYF.

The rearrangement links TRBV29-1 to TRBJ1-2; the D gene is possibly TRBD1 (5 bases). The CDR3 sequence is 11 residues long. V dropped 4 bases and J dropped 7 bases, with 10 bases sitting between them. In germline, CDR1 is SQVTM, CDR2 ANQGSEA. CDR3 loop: CSVGGTGGYTF. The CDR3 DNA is TGCAGCGTTGGGGGGACCGGTGGCTACACCTTC.

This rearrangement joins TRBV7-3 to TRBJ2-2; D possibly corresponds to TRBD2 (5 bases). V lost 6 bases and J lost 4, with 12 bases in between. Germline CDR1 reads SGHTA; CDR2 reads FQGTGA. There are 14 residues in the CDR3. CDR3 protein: CASRDPTSTGELFF. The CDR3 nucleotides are TGTGCCAGCAGAGACCCCACTAGCACCGGGGAGCTGTTTTTT.

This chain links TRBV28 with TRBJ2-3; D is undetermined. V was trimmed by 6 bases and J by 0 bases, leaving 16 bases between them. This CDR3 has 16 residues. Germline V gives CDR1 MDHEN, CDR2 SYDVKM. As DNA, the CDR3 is TGTGCCAGCAGCCAAGCAGACCACCTTAGCACAGATACGCAGTATTTT. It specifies CASSQADHLSTDTQYF.

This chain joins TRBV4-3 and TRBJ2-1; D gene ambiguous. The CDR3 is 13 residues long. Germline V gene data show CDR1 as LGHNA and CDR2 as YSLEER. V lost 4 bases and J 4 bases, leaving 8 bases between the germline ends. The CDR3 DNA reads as TGCGCCAGCAGCCCTGCCCGGTACAATGAGCAGTTCTTC. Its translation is CASSPARYNEQFF.

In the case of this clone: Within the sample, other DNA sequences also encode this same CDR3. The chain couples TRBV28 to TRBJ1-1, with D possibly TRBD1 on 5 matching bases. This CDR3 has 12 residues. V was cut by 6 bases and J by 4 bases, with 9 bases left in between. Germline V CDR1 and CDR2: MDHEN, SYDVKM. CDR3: CASRQGGTEAFF. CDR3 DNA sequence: TGTGCCAGCAGGCAGGGAGGCACTGAAGCTTTCTTT.

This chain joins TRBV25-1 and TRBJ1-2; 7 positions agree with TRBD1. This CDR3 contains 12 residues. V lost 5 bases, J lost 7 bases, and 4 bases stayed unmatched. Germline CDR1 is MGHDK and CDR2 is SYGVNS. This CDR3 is CASSPTGIGYTF. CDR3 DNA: TGTGCCAGCAGTCCGACAGGGATTGGCTACACCTTC.

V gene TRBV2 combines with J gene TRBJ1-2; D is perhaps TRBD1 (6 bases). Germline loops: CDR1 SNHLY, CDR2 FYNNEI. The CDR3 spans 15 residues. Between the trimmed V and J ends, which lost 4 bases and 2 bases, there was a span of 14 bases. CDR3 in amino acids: CASSGSGQKNYGYTF. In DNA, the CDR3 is TGTGCCAGCAGTGGAAGTGGACAGAAAAACTATGGCTACACCTTC. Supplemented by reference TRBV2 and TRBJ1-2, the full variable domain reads EPEVTQTPSHQVTQMGQEVILRCVPISNHLYFYWYRQILGQKVEFLVSFYNNEISEKSEIFDDQFSVERPDGSNFTLKIRSTKLEDSAMYFCASSGSGQKNYGYTFGSGTRLTVV.

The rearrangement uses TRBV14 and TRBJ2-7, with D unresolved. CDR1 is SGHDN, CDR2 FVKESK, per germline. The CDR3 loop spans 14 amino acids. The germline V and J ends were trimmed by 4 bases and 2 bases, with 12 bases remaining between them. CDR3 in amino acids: CASSRAGFPYEQYF. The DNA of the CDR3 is TGTGCCAGCAGCCGAGCAGGTTTTCCCTACGAGCAGTACTTC.

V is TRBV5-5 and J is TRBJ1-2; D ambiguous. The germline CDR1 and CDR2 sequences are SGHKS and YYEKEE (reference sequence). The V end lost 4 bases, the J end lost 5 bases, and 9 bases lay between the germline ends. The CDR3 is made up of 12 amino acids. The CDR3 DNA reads TGTGCCAGCAGCCCTTTCCTATATGGCTACACCTTC. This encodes CASSPFLYGYTF.